A single sample gave rise to the 20 T cell receptor beta chains below, sequenced in a study of technical replicates of blood from several donors. Using immunoSEQ multiplex PCR, the repertoire was profiled, and TCRdb retains in-frame clones only, with some absent. The sample holds around 75,000 clones, around nine tenths seen once. What was sequenced was T cells isolated from PBMCs. Receptors were obtained from a human donor in good health.

The count of this clone is one. This chain uses TRBV10-2 with TRBJ1-5; 11 bases match TRBD1. CDR3 length equals 18 residues. Germline V gene lookup returns CDR1 WSHSY and CDR2 SAAADI. V lost 0 bases to trimming and J lost 6 bases; unmatched junction nucleotides: 10. CDR3 region: CASSESKMDRGLGQPQHF. In nucleotides, the CDR3 is TGCGCCAGCAGTGAGTCGAAGATGGACAGGGGGCTGGGTCAGCCCCAGCATTTT.

This clone occurred once. This chain links TRBV27 with TRBJ1-6; a possible D gene is TRBD1 (5 bases). The germline CDR1 and CDR2 sequences are MNHEY and SMNVEV (reference sequence). Between the trimmed V and J ends, which lost 6 bases and 8 bases, there was a span of 14 bases. CDR3 length: 14 amino acids. CDR3 sequence reads: CASRFLGGDSPLHF. CDR3 coding DNA: TGTGCCAGCAGATTTTTGGGGGGGGATTCACCCCTCCACTTT.

The gene calls are TRBV5-4 and TRBJ1-1; possible D gene TRBD1, 5 bases. The CDR3 is 13 amino acids. Germline V lookup: CDR1 SGHNT, CDR2 YYREEE (reference sequence). The V end was cut by 0 bases, the J end by 6 bases, with 9 bases between. The CDR3 coding sequence is TGTGCCAGCAGCTTGGGGGGCAACCCTGAAGCTTTCTTT. This gives the protein CASSLGGNPEAFF.

This chain connects TRBV9 to TRBJ1-2; D may be TRBD1 (5 bases). This CDR3 is built from 16 residues. Germline V gives CDR1 SGDLS, CDR2 YYNGEE. Trimming left V 4 bases short and J 4 bases short, with 20 bases between. The CDR3 sequence is CASSLQRDSSGYGYTF. CDR3 sequence (DNA): TGTGCCAGCAGCCTCCAAAGGGACTCCTCGGGCTATGGCTACACCTTC.

V gene TRBV30 combines with J gene TRBJ1-1; weak D call: TRBD1 (6 bases). The V gene's germline CDR1 is GTSNPN and CDR2 SVGIG (reference sequence). V gave up 5 bases and J gave up 4 bases, with 17 bases separating them. The CDR3 has 14 residues. CDR3 sequence reads: CAWGERGLVTEAFF. In nucleotides, the CDR3 is TGTGCCTGGGGGGAGAGGGGGTTGGTCACTGAAGCTTTCTTT.

The V call is TRBV20-1, the J call TRBJ2-5; 7 nucleotides agree with TRBD1. Germline loops: CDR1 DFQATT, CDR2 SNEGSKA (reference sequence). The trim removed 5 bases at V and 11 bases at J, leaving 8 bases unmatched. This CDR3 region has 11 residues. In nucleotides, the CDR3 is TGCAGTGCTTGGAGAGGGGGCGAACAGTACTTC. Residues: CSAWRGGEQYF.

The V and J genes are TRBV7-3 and TRBJ1-2; 8 bases line up with TRBD1. The germline gives CDR1 SGHTA, CDR2 FQGTGA. J lost 4 bases, V lost 4 bases, and 5 bases had no gene match. This CDR3 has 14 amino acids. In DNA, the CDR3 is TGTGCCAGCAGCTCGGACAGGGCCTTCTATGGCTACACCTTC. Its protein product is CASSSDRAFYGYTF.

V usage is TRBV2 and J usage is TRBJ1-5, with TRBD1 matching over 8 bases. The V gene's germline CDR1 is SNHLY and CDR2 FYNNEI. After removal of 6 bases from V and 3 bases from J, the junction contained 10 bases not matched to a gene. There are 16 residues in the CDR3. CDR3 amino acids: CASSPSSTGVNQPQHF. CDR3 nucleotides: TGTGCCAGCAGCCCCTCGTCGACAGGGGTCAATCAGCCCCAGCATTTT.

The chain is built from TRBV7-8 and TRBJ2-5; 12 bases agree with TRBD2. The CDR3 runs 18 residues. Looked up from germline, CDR1 is SGHVS and CDR2 is FQNEAQ. V dropped 0 bases and J dropped 0; count of bases not matched to a gene: 5. This CDR3 is CASSLAPSGRGYQETQYF. The CDR3 region has the DNA TGTGCCAGCAGCTTAGCGCCTAGCGGGAGGGGCTACCAAGAGACCCAGTACTTC.

The V call is TRBV27, the J call TRBJ1-5; D is possibly TRBD1 (6 bases). V was cut by 3 bases and J by 0 bases, with 9 bases left in between. The CDR3 contains 15 residues. Germline V gene sequence: CDR1 MNHEY, CDR2 SMNVEV (reference sequence). The CDR3 spells CASSLTGHSNQPQHF. In DNA, the CDR3 is TGTGCCAGCAGTTTGACGGGACATAGCAATCAGCCCCAGCATTTT.

In its sample, this clone was seen once. V gene TRBV5-1 combines with J gene TRBJ2-1; TRBD2 matches 10 bases. This CDR3 comprises 14 residues. Looked up from germline, CDR1 is SGHRS and CDR2 is YFSETQ. V trimming: 4 bases; J trimming: 7 bases; junction bases outside the gene matches: 5. The CDR3: CASSLGTSANEQFF. Written as DNA, the CDR3 is TGCGCCAGCAGCCTCGGGACTAGCGCAAATGAGCAGTTCTTC. The complete variable domain, with remaining parts taken from reference TRBV5-1 and TRBJ2-1, reads KAGVTQTPRYLIKTRGQQVTLSCSPISGHRSVSWYQQTPGQGLQFLFEYFSETQRNKGNFPGRFSGRQFSNSRSEMNVSTLELGDSALYLCASSLGTSANEQFFGPGTRLTVL.

This sequence joins TRBV6-1 and TRBJ2-1, with 9 bases matching TRBD2. The junction had 10 bases not matched to a gene; V was cut back by 4 bases and J by 0 bases. The CDR3 consists of 18 residues. CDR1 MNHNS and CDR2 SASEGT come from the germline V gene. The CDR3 DNA sequence: TGTGCCAGCAGTGTAGGCCGGTTGCGGGGGGGCTCCTACAATGAGCAGTTCTTC. Amino acids: CASSVGRLRGGSYNEQFF.

The chain joins TRBV25-1 to TRBJ1-6; D ambiguous. CDR1 is MGHDK and CDR2 is SYGVNS in the germline V gene. V lost 3 bases to trimming and J lost 9 bases, with 9 bases between them. This CDR3 comprises 13 residues. CDR3 bases: TGTGCCAGCAGTGACGGAGGAGTTTCACCCCTCCACTTT. It is translated as CASSDGGVSPLHF. Full variable domain (rest looked up from reference TRBV25-1 and TRBJ1-6): EADIYQTPRYLVIGTGKKITLECSQTMGHDKMYWYQQDPGMELHLIHYSYGVNSTEKGDLSSESTVSRIRTEHFPLTLESARPSHTSQYLCASSDGGVSPLHFGNGTRLTVT.

DNA for the CDR3: TGTGCCAGCAGGCTAAGGACAGGGGTGGAGGGCGGCTACACCTTC. Amino acids: CASRLRTGVEGGYTF. The chain carries TRBV6-6 and TRBJ1-2, with 9 positions matching TRBD1. Trimming removed 6 bases from V and 8 bases from J; junction bases left unmatched: 13. The CDR3 length is 15 residues. In germline, CDR1 is MNHNY, CDR2 SVGAGI (reference sequence).

CDR3 sequence: CSVDRQGLNEQYF. CDR3 bases: TGCAGCGTTGACCGGCAGGGTCTCAACGAGCAGTACTTC. V is TRBV29-1 and J is TRBJ2-7; possible D gene TRBD1, 5 bases. V lost 3 bases and J 5 bases, leaving 14 bases between the germline ends. CDR1 is SQVTM and CDR2 is ANQGSEA in the germline V gene. The CDR3 covers 13 residues.

The chain uses TRBV6-5 and TRBJ2-3; perhaps TRBD1 as D (6 bases). The CDR3 spans 13 residues. Germline V lookup: CDR1 MNHEY, CDR2 SVGAGI. V lost 7 bases, J lost 2 bases, and 10 bases lay in between. The CDR3 coding sequence is TGTGCCAGCAACAGGGACAACACAGATACGCAGTATTTT. Its translation is CASNRDNTDTQYF.

This clone was seen a handful of times. V usage is TRBV29-1 and J usage is TRBJ1-1; D is possibly TRBD1 (5 bases). Trimming pared 6 bases from V and 6 bases from J, leaving 14 bases between. CDR3 length: 12 residues. The germline CDR1 and CDR2 sequences are SQVTM and ANQGSEA. Here the CDR3 reads CSVAGTRAEAFF. In nucleotides, the CDR3 is TGCAGCGTCGCCGGGACTCGCGCTGAAGCTTTCTTT.

The V call is TRBV29-1, the J call TRBJ1-3, with D maybe TRBD1 (6 bases). V was clipped by 6 bases and J by 2 bases, with 11 bases between them. CDR3 length: 13 amino acids. The V gene's germline CDR1 is SQVTM and CDR2 ANQGSEA. CDR3 sequence (DNA): TGCAGCGTGGGGGCGGACCCTGGAAACACCATATATTTT. Translating it yields CSVGADPGNTIYF.

The chain carries TRBV14 and TRBJ2-1, with 12 bases lining up with TRBD2. J gave up 9 bases and V 1 base, and 4 bases lay outside the gene matches. The length of the CDR3 is 15 residues. Germline V lookup: CDR1 SGHDN, CDR2 FVKESK. The CDR3 here is CASSQGTSGKGEQFF. The CDR3 DNA is TGTGCCAGCAGCCAAGGGACTAGCGGGAAGGGTGAGCAGTTCTTC. The complete variable domain, with remaining parts taken from reference TRBV14 and TRBJ2-1, reads EAGVTQFPSHSVIEKGQTVTLRCDPISGHDNLYWYRRVMGKEIKFLLHFVKESKQDESGMPNNRFLAERTGGTYSTLKVQPAELEDSGVYFCASSQGTSGKGEQFFGPGTRLTVL.

This clone occurred once. The chain recombines TRBV29-1 with TRBJ1-2; D remains unclear. Germline CDR1 and CDR2: SQVTM and ANQGSEA. The CDR3 is 13 residues long. V was shortened by 3 bases and J by 6 bases, with 14 bases between the two germline ends. In DNA, the CDR3 is TGCAGCGTTGATCACGAGGGAATGCATGGCTACACCTTC. Protein product: CSVDHEGMHGYTF.